The 29 T cell receptor beta chains reported below all come from one sample, sequenced in a study of regulatory T cells in long-lasting Graves disease. iRepertoire HTBI primers and Arm-PCR of CDR3 regions built TCR beta libraries. TCRdb re-derived calls from the multiplex PCR reads in MiXCR, one entry per CDR3 protein. The data show some 410,000 distinct CDR3 sequences, about a sixth seen once. The sample's time point: newly diagnosed GD, antithyroid drugs for less than 3 months. The authors made the TCR library using RNA they extracted from PBMCs. These data also featured in a second study, about T cells in Graves' hyperthyroidism and ophthalmopathy.

The input for sequencing was peripheral blood mononuclear cells (PBMCs), taken at new diagnosis, from a patient treated with antithyroid drugs. These TCRs come from a woman in her twenties or thirties with Graves disease.

This clonotype was counted a few times. This chain connects TRBV28 to TRBJ2-1; the D gene could be TRBD1 or TRBD2 (5 bases each). The V end was cut by 4 bases, the J end by 6 bases, with 22 bases between. This CDR3 has 17 residues. Germline CDR1 is MDHEN and CDR2 is SYDVKM. CDR3 residues: CASSSRVLGVWRNEQFF. In nucleotides, the CDR3 is TGTGCCAGCAGTTCCCGCGTGTTGGGGGTCTGGCGCAATGAGCAGTTCTTC.

About this clonotype: A much larger clone differs from this one at a single base, so this may be a read error. The chain is built from TRBV3-1 and TRBJ2-7, with a tentative D call TRBD1 (5 bases). Germline V gene sequence: CDR1 LGHDT, CDR2 YNNKEL (reference sequence). The ends were cut back, 3 bases at V and 9 bases at J, with 9 bases in the middle. CDR3 size: 11 residues. The CDR3, as DNA: TGTGCCAGCAGCCATCAGGGCCCGCAGTACTTC. Translation: CASSHQGPQYF.

CDR3 nucleotides: TGTGCCAGCAGTTTATTTGGGACAGGTACAACCTACGAGCAGTACTTC. Amino acid sequence: CASSLFGTGTTYEQYF. This rearrangement joins TRBV27 to TRBJ2-7; TRBD1 aligns across 8 bases. Germline V gene lookup returns CDR1 MNHEY and CDR2 SMNVEV (reference sequence). V shed 1 base and J 2 bases; nucleotides not matched to a gene: 7. This CDR3 comprises 16 residues.

This clonotype was recorded a few times. V gene TRBV20-1 combines with J gene TRBJ1-5; 7 bases are a match to TRBD1. Germline V gene sequence: CDR1 DFQATT, CDR2 SNEGSKA (reference sequence). Germline trimming cut 0 bases from V and 10 bases from J; bases unmatched to any gene: 15. The CDR3 is made up of 16 amino acids. The CDR3 DNA reads TGCAGTGCTAGAGATCCGGCCCGAGGGACAGCCGGTCCCCAGCATTTT. Its translation: CSARDPARGTAGPQHF.

Concerning this clonotype itself: The junction and the germline gene differ at one end; a read error may be behind it. This chain uses TRBV9 with TRBJ1-1, with 7 positions matching TRBD1. This CDR3 has 17 residues. The germline V gene has CDR1 SGDLS and CDR2 YYNGEE. In DNA form, the CDR3 reads TGTGCCAGCAGCGTAGCTGGGCGGACAGGAGGGAACACTGAAGCTCTCTTT. Protein product: CASSVAGRTGGNTEALF.

This clonotype was detected only a few times. The chain uses TRBV18 and TRBJ2-1, with D perhaps TRBD1 (5 bases). CDR1 and CDR2 from the germline V gene are KGHSH and LQKENI. This CDR3 has 14 amino acids. Between the trimmed V and J ends, which lost 2 bases and 4 bases, there was a span of 9 bases. The CDR3 region has the DNA TGTGCCAGCTCACCAGGGGCAATTTACAATGAGCAGTTCTTC. Translated: CASSPGAIYNEQFF.

This clonotype has a count of ten or more. The rearrangement uses TRBV7-2 and TRBJ2-1; 7 nucleotides align to TRBD2. CDR1 is SGHTA and CDR2 is FQGNSA in the germline V gene. This CDR3 spans 14 amino acids. J gave up 1 base and V 3 bases, and 0 bases lay outside the gene matches. This CDR3 reads CASSLGGSYNEQFF. The CDR3 DNA sequence: TGTGCCAGCAGCTTGGGAGGGTCCTACAATGAGCAGTTCTTC.

This rearrangement joins TRBV27 to TRBJ2-3; 10 bases align to TRBD1. Germline V gene lookup returns CDR1 MNHEY and CDR2 SMNVEV (reference sequence). The length of the CDR3 is 17 residues. V lost 6 bases and J lost 2; bases outside the gene matches: 11. CDR3 region: CASSEIRQGAPTDTQYF. The CDR3 DNA reads TGTGCCAGCAGCGAAATCAGACAGGGGGCTCCCACAGATACGCAGTATTTT.

This clonotype was counted many times. The V and J genes are TRBV11-2 and TRBJ2-7; 8 bases line up with TRBD2. The CDR3 extends over 16 amino acids. The germline V gene encodes CDR1 SGHAT and CDR2 FQNNGV. Unmatched junction bases numbered 9, after V lost 5 bases and J lost 0 bases. The CDR3 DNA is TGTGCCAGCAGCCCGATTTTGGGGACTAGCTCCTACGAGCAGTACTTC. Its protein product is CASSPILGTSSYEQYF.

There are a few counts of this clonotype. The V gene is TRBV12-3 or TRBV12-4, the J gene TRBJ2-3, with TRBD2 matching over 9 bases. The CDR3 totals 16 residues. Trimming removed 7 bases from V and 1 base from J; junction bases left unmatched: 9. The CDR3 here is CASKREVIRGTDTQYF. CDR3 coding DNA: TGTGCCAGCAAGCGGGAGGTAATTCGGGGCACAGATACGCAGTATTTT.

This clonotype was picked up many times. The chain links TRBV11-2 to TRBJ1-1; no definite D call. With 5 bases removed from V and 1 base from J, the gap between germline ends came to 11 bases. Germline V gene sequence: CDR1 SGHAT, CDR2 FQNNGV. The CDR3 is 14 residues long. The CDR3 region has the DNA TGTGCCAGCAGCCCCCGACATCGGAACACTGAAGCTTTCTTT. Protein sequence: CASSPRHRNTEAFF.

This chain uses TRBV6-1 with TRBJ1-5; no definite D call. Trimming took 4 bases from V and 3 from J, leaving 10 bases between them. CDR3 length equals 14 residues. Germline CDR1 and CDR2: MNHNS and SASEGT. The CDR3 loop is CASSVSGTNQPQHF. In DNA, the CDR3 is TGTGCCAGCAGTGTTAGCGGAACCAATCAGCCCCAGCATTTT.

This chain links TRBV18 with TRBJ1-4; TRBD1 is a possible D gene (6 bases). CDR1 KGHSH and CDR2 LQKENI come from the germline V gene. This CDR3 spans 16 amino acids. Trimming removed 1 base from V and 4 bases from J, with 13 bases in between. The CDR3 is CASSPRGGQINEKLFF. Here the CDR3 DNA reads TGTGCCAGCTCACCACGGGGGGGGCAGATTAATGAAAAACTGTTTTTT.

This clonotype was observed at least ten times. The chain carries TRBV10-3 and TRBJ1-1, with TRBD1 matching 7 bases. This CDR3 comprises 14 residues. V lost 10 bases to trimming and J lost 5 bases; unmatched junction nucleotides: 13. Germline V lookup: CDR1 ENHRY, CDR2 SYGVKD. The CDR3 loop reads CATSSGGRGTEAFF. CDR3 bases: TGTGCCACCTCCTCAGGGGGTCGGGGGACTGAAGCTTTCTTT.

This clonotype was picked up many times. CDR3 bases: TGCGCCAGCAGCTTGGCCGGGACATTGCAAGAGACCCAGTACTTC. As protein: CASSLAGTLQETQYF. V is TRBV5-1 and J is TRBJ2-5; a weak D match, TRBD1 (6 bases). The germline CDR1 and CDR2 sequences are SGHRS and YFSETQ. The CDR3 runs to 15 residues. Trimming removed 0 bases from V and 2 bases from J, with 11 bases in between.

This clonotype has ten or more counts. V gene TRBV5-5 combines with J gene TRBJ2-1; TRBD1 might be the D (6 bases). The CDR3 contains 15 residues. V dropped 4 bases and J dropped 3 bases, with 14 bases sitting between them. Germline CDR1 reads SGHKS; CDR2 reads YYEKEE (reference sequence). The CDR3 protein is CASSATGLVYNEQFF. The CDR3 DNA is TGTGCCAGCAGCGCAACAGGGTTAGTCTACAATGAGCAGTTCTTC. The full variable domain, rest sourced from reference TRBV5-5 and TRBJ2-1, is DAGVTQSPTHLIKTRGQQVTLRCSPISGHKSVSWYQQVLGQGPQFIFQYYEKEERGRGNFPDRFSARQFPNYSSELNVNALLLGDSALYLCASSATGLVYNEQFFGPGTRLTVL.

This clonotype was seen repeatedly, ten times or more. The chain has TRBV5-1 and TRBJ1-5; 7 bases fit TRBD1. Germline V CDR1 and CDR2: SGHRS, YFSETQ. The V and J ends lost 1 base and 6 bases, in that order; junction bases with no gene match: 1. The CDR3 covers 13 residues. The CDR3 nucleotides are TGCGCCAGCAGCTTGACAGGGGTTCAGCCCCAGCATTTT. Translated, it gives CASSLTGVQPQHF.

This clonotype appeared a few times. The chain has TRBV19 and TRBJ2-3, with TRBD2 matching 13 bases. J lost 5 bases, V lost 5 bases, and 10 bases had no gene match. The V gene's germline CDR1 is LNHDA and CDR2 SQIVND (reference sequence). The CDR3 is made up of 17 amino acids. This CDR3 is CASSFPRLAGGGDTQYF. Written as DNA, the CDR3 is TGTGCCAGTAGTTTCCCGAGACTAGCGGGAGGAGGAGATACGCAGTATTTT.

This clonotype was picked up many times. The gene calls are TRBV20-1 and TRBJ1-5; D remains ambiguous. Germline assignment: CDR1 DFQATT and CDR2 SNEGSKA (reference sequence). This CDR3 contains 15 residues. Trimming took 2 bases from V and 5 from J, leaving 16 bases between them. CDR3 residues: CSARSPDHRDQPQHF. The CDR3 bases are TGCAGTGCTAGATCCCCGGACCACCGGGATCAGCCCCAGCATTTT.

This clonotype showed up many times. The gene calls are TRBV27 and TRBJ2-7, with 7 bases identical to TRBD2. CDR1 is MNHEY and CDR2 is SMNVEV in the germline V gene (reference sequence). The CDR3 sequence is 16 residues long. The junction had 10 bases not matched to a gene; V was cut back by 5 bases and J by 0 bases. CDR3: CASSQSPGLLSYEQYF. CDR3 nucleotides: TGTGCCAGCAGTCAAAGCCCGGGACTACTCTCCTACGAGCAGTACTTC.

This clonotype was observed at least ten times. The chain uses TRBV14 and TRBJ2-7; D is unresolved. Germline assignment: CDR1 SGHDN and CDR2 FVKESK. V lost 8 bases and J 2 bases, leaving 16 bases between the germline ends. The CDR3 length is 14 residues. CDR3 region: CASSSARRAYEQYF. The CDR3 nucleotides read TGTGCCAGCTCATCCGCTCGTCGAGCCTACGAGCAGTACTTC.

This clonotype was seen many times. The J gene is TRBJ2-2, the V gene TRBV3-1; 9 nucleotides match TRBD1. The CDR3 consists of 14 residues. Germline loops: CDR1 LGHDT, CDR2 YNNKEL (reference sequence). The trim removed 5 bases at V and 4 bases at J, leaving 2 bases unmatched. The DNA of the CDR3 is TGTGCCAGCAGCTGGACAGGGGCCACCGGGGAGCTGTTTTTT. It encodes CASSWTGATGELFF.

This clonotype came up a few times. The chain has TRBV5-1 and TRBJ2-7, with D tentatively TRBD1 (7 bases). This CDR3 region has 15 residues. V lost 4 bases and J lost 1, with 15 bases in between. Looked up from germline, CDR1 is SGHRS and CDR2 is YFSETQ. CDR3 nucleotide sequence: TGCGCCAGCAGCCTGGGACAGACTAGATCCTACGAGCAGTACTTC. Translating it yields CASSLGQTRSYEQYF.

This clonotype was seen many times. This chain links TRBV2 with TRBJ1-5, with unresolved D. CDR3 length: 14 residues. The ends were cut back, 5 bases at V and 3 bases at J, with 11 bases in the middle. Germline V gene lookup returns CDR1 SNHLY and CDR2 FYNNEI. The CDR3, as DNA: TGTGCCAGCAGTTTATTAAGCTCCAATCAGCCCCAGCATTTT. Its translation is CASSLLSSNQPQHF.

This clonotype turned up a few times. This chain links TRBV4-3 with TRBJ2-3, with D possibly being TRBD2 (6 bases). Germline CDR1 LGHNA, CDR2 YSLEER. CDR3 length: 17 amino acids. V was trimmed by 1 base and J by 0 bases, leaving 14 bases between them. The CDR3 loop reads CASSQVSIAVSTDTQYF. CDR3 sequence (DNA): TGCGCCAGCAGCCAAGTCTCCATAGCGGTTAGCACAGATACGCAGTATTTT.

Only a few counts were recorded for this clonotype. V usage is TRBV29-1 and J usage is TRBJ2-1; 11 bases are a match to TRBD1. V trimming: 0 bases; J trimming: 4 bases; junction bases outside the gene matches: 2. There are 15 residues in the CDR3. Per the germline V gene, CDR1 is SQVTM and CDR2 is ANQGSEA. The CDR3 here is CSVEEGTGGYNEQFF. DNA of the CDR3: TGCAGCGTTGAAGAAGGGACAGGGGGTTACAATGAGCAGTTCTTC.

V gene TRBV20-1 combines with J gene TRBJ2-5, with D possibly TRBD2 on 6 matching bases. This CDR3 has 14 amino acids. V was clipped by 1 base and J by 3 bases, with 12 bases between them. Germline V lookup: CDR1 DFQATT, CDR2 SNEGSKA (reference sequence). DNA for the CDR3: TGCAGTGCTAGAGTAATATCGGGGGAAGAGACCCAGTACTTC. It translates to CSARVISGEETQYF.

This clonotype was seen ten or more times. The rearrangement joins TRBV7-2 to TRBJ2-3, with 8 bases aligning to TRBD2. This CDR3 is 17 amino acids long. The V gene end was trimmed by 3 bases and the J gene end by 2 bases; junction bases not matched to a gene: 10. Germline-derived CDR1 and CDR2 are SGHTA and FQGNSA. The CDR3 DNA follows: TGTGCCAGCAGCTTCCCTCCGGGAGGGCCGGTCACAGATACGCAGTATTTT. Translating gives CASSFPPGGPVTDTQYF.

This clonotype was counted ten times or more. The chain is built from TRBV12-3 or TRBV12-4 and TRBJ1-6, with 10 bases lining up with TRBD1. The CDR3 contains 14 residues. J gave up 9 bases and V 7 bases, and 6 bases lay outside the gene matches. CDR3 residues: CASTRTGGSSPLHF. Here the CDR3 DNA reads TGTGCCAGCACTAGGACAGGGGGTAGTTCACCCCTCCACTTT.